This T cell receptor (beta chain) was sequenced in a study of blood T cell repertoires in COVID-19. Study context: Sites across the United States, Italy and Spain contributed samples from acute and convalescent COVID-19. From T cells, B-cell-depleted T cells, or PBMCs came the material, which was cDNA or gDNA.

In this sample, this clone turned up a few times. Trimming removed 5 bases at V and 0 bases at J, with 16 bases between. This CDR3 spans 16 amino acids. Looked up from germline, CDR1 is SGHTA and CDR2 is FQGNSA. Per the study methods: Reference gene primer amplification yielded estimated nucleated cell counts. Sequencing was performed with immunoSEQ multiplex PCR; in TCRdb, only in-frame clones are kept and a portion is missing. V, J and clone size derive from that table, while D and trimming were established from the DNA sequence. The profile shows approximately 90,000 clones, 65% to 80% of them singletons.

The receptor was derived from a human donor in a cohort sampled during active COVID-19. The chain has TRBV7-2 and TRBJ1-1; D unclear. The sequenced material came from peripheral blood. The DNA of the CDR3 is TGTGCCAGCAGCCCCCCCCTATCGGGTCTGAACACTGAAGCTTTCTTT. Translation: CASSPPLSGLNTEAFF.